One sample yielded the 15 T cell receptor beta chains listed below, sequenced in a study of cytomegalovirus exposure and HLA in healthy donors. Amplification used 60 Vbeta primers and 13 Jbeta primers. Data came from immunoSEQ multiplex PCR; TCRdb stores just in-frame clones and leaves some out. In the table there are roughly 160,000 clones, around 77% of which are singletons. The specimen was PBMCs. All receptors derive from a woman between 50 and 59 years old in good health and CMV-seropositive.

This chain connects TRBV19 to TRBJ2-1; TRBD2 aligns across 9 bases. Germline assignment: CDR1 LNHDA and CDR2 SQIVND (reference sequence). Unmatched junction bases numbered 6, after V lost 6 bases and J lost 9 bases. The CDR3 covers 13 residues. The CDR3 DNA reads as TGTGCCAGTAGGACTAGCGGTGGGGGTGAGCAGTTCTTC. Amino acids: CASRTSGGGEQFF.

V usage is TRBV28 and J usage is TRBJ2-5, with 8 bases fitting TRBD1. Germline V gene sequence: CDR1 MDHEN, CDR2 SYDVKM. The CDR3 is 14 residues long. V gave up 7 bases and J gave up 3 bases; unmatched junction bases: 7. The CDR3 here is CASNLGQGEETQYF. The CDR3 DNA reads as TGTGCCAGCAACCTCGGACAGGGAGAAGAGACCCAGTACTTC.

The chain joins TRBV2 to TRBJ2-3; TRBD2 matches 14 bases. V shed 7 bases and J 3 bases; nucleotides not matched to a gene: 9. CDR1 is SNHLY and CDR2 is FYNNEI in the germline V gene. The CDR3 length is 17 residues. The CDR3 DNA is TGTGCCAGCAAGCCGGGACTAGCGGGAGAGGGGACAGATACGCAGTATTTT. Amino acids: CASKPGLAGEGTDTQYF.

The rearrangement links TRBV5-1 to TRBJ2-1; 7 bases match TRBD2. The CDR3 is 15 amino acids. V gave up 0 bases and J gave up 2 bases; unmatched junction bases: 2. Per the germline V gene, CDR1 is SGHRS and CDR2 is YFSETQ. The CDR3 sequence is CASSLDAGAYNEQFF. The CDR3 DNA sequence: TGCGCCAGCAGCTTGGACGCGGGAGCCTACAATGAGCAGTTCTTC.

J is TRBJ2-1 and V is TRBV7-9, with 12 nucleotides matching TRBD2. V was clipped by 5 bases and J by 8 bases; unmatched bases: 7. CDR1 SEHNR and CDR2 FQNEAQ come from the germline V gene (reference sequence). This CDR3 spans 15 amino acids. The DNA for the CDR3 is TGTGCCAGCAGCAAGGGACTAGCGGGTCTGGATGAGCAGTTCTTC. It yields the protein CASSKGLAGLDEQFF.

The chain is built from TRBV19 and TRBJ2-4, with 8 bases lining up with TRBD2. With V trimmed by 8 bases and J by 7 bases, 1 base remained unmatched. Germline CDR1 LNHDA, CDR2 SQIVND (reference sequence). The CDR3 runs to 11 residues. CDR3 nucleotide sequence: TGTGCCAGTTCGGGGGGGAACATTCAGTACTTC. The encoded protein is CASSGGNIQYF.

The chain employs TRBV2 and TRBJ2-4, with D perhaps matching TRBD1 (6 bases). Trimming pared 0 bases from V and 6 bases from J, leaving 9 bases between. The CDR3 extends over 14 amino acids. Per germline, CDR1 SNHLY and CDR2 FYNNEI. The CDR3 DNA reads TGTGCCAGCAGTGAAGCGAGGGGGTTAAACATTCAGTACTTC. Its protein is CASSEARGLNIQYF.

This clone came up once. The chain carries TRBV7-2 and TRBJ2-3; TRBD2 matches 8 bases. The CDR3 runs to 16 residues. Trimming at V came to 5 bases and at J to 4 bases, leaving 11 bases not matched to a gene. Germline V gene sequence: CDR1 SGHTA, CDR2 FQGNSA. The CDR3 protein is CASSQLLGRGADTQYF. Written as DNA, the CDR3 is TGTGCCAGCAGCCAGTTGTTAGGGCGGGGGGCAGATACGCAGTATTTT.

This chain links TRBV28 with TRBJ2-3; 7 bases line up with TRBD2. CDR3 length equals 16 residues. The V gene end was trimmed by 5 bases and the J gene end by 2 bases; junction bases not matched to a gene: 10. Germline V gene sequence: CDR1 MDHEN, CDR2 SYDVKM. CDR3 amino acids: CASSRGGLGYTDTQYF. The CDR3 coding sequence is TGTGCCAGCAGTCGGGGCGGACTAGGATACACAGATACGCAGTATTTT.

This chain connects TRBV5-4 to TRBJ2-3; 8 nucleotides line up with TRBD2. J gave up 3 bases and V 4 bases, and 4 bases lay outside the gene matches. The CDR3 is 14 amino acids. The germline V gene encodes CDR1 SGHNT and CDR2 YYREEE (reference sequence). The CDR3 spells CASSKRERTDTQYF. CDR3 sequence (DNA): TGTGCCAGCAGCAAGCGGGAGAGGACAGATACGCAGTATTTT. The whole variable domain, filled in from reference TRBV5-4 and TRBJ2-3, reads ETGVTQSPTHLIKTRGQQVTLRCSSQSGHNTVSWYQQALGQGPQFIFQYYREEENGRGNFPPRFSGLQFPNYSSELNVNALELDDSALYLCASSKRERTDTQYFGPGTRLTVL.

The chain joins TRBV7-2 to TRBJ1-5, with 9 bases fitting TRBD1. CDR1 and CDR2 (germline): SGHTA, FQGNSA. CDR3 length: 15 amino acids. The J segment lost 7 bases and the V segment lost 5 bases, leaving 9 bases of the junction unmatched. DNA of the CDR3: TGTGCCAGCAGCAACCACAGGGGACAGGGACAGCCCCAGCATTTT. This sequence encodes CASSNHRGQGQPQHF.

CDR3 DNA: TGTGCCAGCCCCGCTACCACCGTCCTAGCGGGAGCTCTCGACGAGCAGTACTTC. Translation: CASPATTVLAGALDEQYF. The chain links TRBV28 to TRBJ2-7; 10 bases are shared with TRBD2. V trimming: 8 bases; J trimming: 5 bases; junction bases outside the gene matches: 21. This CDR3 is built from 18 residues. Germline lookup yields CDR1 MDHEN and CDR2 SYDVKM.

The rearrangement uses TRBV19 and TRBJ2-2, with D maybe TRBD1 (6 bases). From germline, CDR1 is LNHDA and CDR2 SQIVND (reference sequence). This CDR3 spans 14 amino acids. The ends were cut back, 9 bases at V and 3 bases at J, with 14 bases in the middle. The CDR3 loop reads CASTQGSHTGELFF. DNA for the CDR3: TGTGCCAGCACCCAGGGGTCTCACACCGGGGAGCTGTTTTTT.

The gene calls are TRBV28 and TRBJ1-5; no clear D gene. Trimming pared 7 bases from V and 6 bases from J, leaving 10 bases between. There are 12 residues in the CDR3. Germline CDR1 reads MDHEN; CDR2 reads SYDVKM. The CDR3 bases are TGTGCCAGCACCTCCTGGAGTCAGCCCCAGCATTTT. Protein: CASTSWSQPQHF.

The J gene is TRBJ1-2, the V gene TRBV14, with 7 nucleotides matching TRBD1. The junction had 6 bases not matched to a gene; V was cut back by 4 bases and J by 1 base. The CDR3 is 15 residues long. CDR1 is SGHDN and CDR2 is FVKESK in the germline V gene. For the CDR3, the DNA is TGTGCCAGCAGCCCCCGGGACAGAAGTAACTATGGCTACACCTTC. Translation gives CASSPRDRSNYGYTF.